A single T cell receptor beta chain is shown here with its context. Its target is unknown. This entry is derived from a study of cytomegalovirus exposure and HLA in healthy donors. Whole-study findings and limits: In a later analysis, several top co-occurrence clusters appeared linked to parvovirus B19, influenza, CMV and Epstein-Barr virus. Three chains linked to CMV were shown in vitro to be specific for CMV antigens.

It was healthy bone marrow donors who served as donors. Primers: 60 Vbeta forward and 13 Jbeta reverse. Sequencing was performed with immunoSEQ multiplex PCR; in TCRdb, only in-frame clones are kept and a portion is missing. Of around 110,000 clones in the sample, 81% were seen once. The specimen sequenced was PBMCs. The TCR was taken from a woman aged 25 to 39 in good health and CMV-seronegative.

The CDR3 DNA is TGTGCCACCAGCAGAGATTCGATTATCGGAGGGGCGTTTAATGAAAAACTGTTTTTT. Protein product: CATSRDSIIGGAFNEKLFF. This chain joins TRBV15 and TRBJ1-4; TRBD1 is a possible D gene (5 bases). The CDR3 runs 19 residues. Trimming took off 0 bases at V and 4 bases at J, with 21 bases between the two ends. CDR1 is LNHNV, CDR2 YYDKDF, per germline (reference sequence).